This T cell receptor (beta chain) was sequenced in a study of T cells in Graves' hyperthyroidism and ophthalmopathy. Overall study results and limits: Most clonotypes expanded in the thyroid (above 0.001) were also present in blood.

Researchers amplified the TCR beta CDR3 regions from RNA transcripts. A first-round RT-PCR of the TCR CDR3 used the HTBI primer set. MiXCR was run by TCRdb on the multiplex PCR reads, yielding one entry per CDR3 protein. Of about 370,000 distinct CDR3 sequences in the sample, around 15% were seen once. V was pared by 3 bases and J by 8 bases, with 4 bases of the junction left unmatched. The CDR3 is 14 residues long. This clonotype was seen a few times. Its matching antigen is unknown. Sequences were obtained from blood. This TCR derives from a woman aged 55-70 years with Graves' ophthalmopathy. The V and J genes are TRBV12-3 or TRBV12-4 and TRBJ2-1; 10 bases align to TRBD2. CDR3 loop: CASSLGTSADEQFF. The CDR3 DNA follows: TGTGCCAGCAGTTTGGGGACTAGCGCGGATGAGCAGTTCTTC.